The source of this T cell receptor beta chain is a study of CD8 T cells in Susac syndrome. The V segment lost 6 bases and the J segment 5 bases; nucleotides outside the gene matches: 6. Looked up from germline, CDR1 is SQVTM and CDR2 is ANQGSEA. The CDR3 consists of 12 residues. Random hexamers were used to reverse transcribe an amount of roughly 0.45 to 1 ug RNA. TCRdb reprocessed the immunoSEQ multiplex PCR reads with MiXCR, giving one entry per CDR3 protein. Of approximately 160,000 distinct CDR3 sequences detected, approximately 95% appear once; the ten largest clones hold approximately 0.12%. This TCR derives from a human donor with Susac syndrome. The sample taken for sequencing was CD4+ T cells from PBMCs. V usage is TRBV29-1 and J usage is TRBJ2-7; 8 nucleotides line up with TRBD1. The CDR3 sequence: CSVRQGTDEQYF. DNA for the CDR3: TGCAGCGTACGACAGGGGACCGACGAGCAGTACTTC.